This is a list of T cell receptor beta chains from one sample in a study of cytomegalovirus exposure and HLA in healthy donors. The table came from immunoSEQ multiplex PCR; TCRdb's copy has only in-frame clones and leaves some out. Of some 170,000 clones in the sample, roughly 86% were seen once. Sequenced sample: PBMCs. Receptor source: a man younger than 35 in good health and CMV-seropositive. CDR3s include the opening cysteine and the closing phenylalanine or tryptophan. Each record gives: D gene, J gene, V gene, clone size, CDR3 protein, CDR3 DNA. D genes are given only for firm matches. Clone size is shown for a subset of rows, as once, few, many or a class of expanded clone.

NA,TRBJ1-2,TRBV6-5,NA,CATQTGRNYGYTF,TGTGCCACCCAGACAGGCAGAAATTATGGCTACACCTTC
NA,TRBJ1-2,TRBV19,NA,CASSMEVRPYGYTF,TGTGCCAGTAGTATGGAGGTCCGGCCGTATGGCTACACCTTC
TRBD1,TRBJ1-5,TRBV9,few,CASSVTGASNQPQHF,TGTGCCAGCAGCGTTACAGGGGCGAGCAATCAGCCCCAGCATTTT
NA,TRBJ2-2,TRBV28,NA,CASSTPSWLAEHDTNTGELFF,TGTGCCAGCAGTACTCCGTCTTGGTTAGCGGAACATGATACGAACACCGGGGAGCTGTTTTTT
TRBD1,TRBJ1-4,TRBV19,NA,CASSTYRGLNEKLFF,TGTGCCAGTAGCACTTACAGGGGCCTTAATGAAAAACTGTTTTTT
NA,TRBJ1-2,TRBV6-5,NA,CASSYRTGDGYGYTF,TGTGCCAGCAGTTACCGGACGGGGGATGGCTATGGCTACACCTTC
TRBD1,TRBJ2-7,TRBV28,NA,CASSFSGQEDYEQYF,TGTGCCAGCAGTTTTTCCGGACAGGAGGATTACGAGCAGTACTTC
TRBD1,TRBJ2-7,TRBV7-8,NA,CASLGQGAYEQYF,TGTGCCAGCCTGGGACAGGGGGCCTACGAGCAGTACTTC
NA,TRBJ1-2,TRBV27,few,CASSPSLDSTYGYTF,TGTGCCAGCAGTCCATCGTTGGACTCGACTTATGGCTACACCTTC
NA,TRBJ2-3,TRBV7-2,NA,CASSPGVTDTQYF,TGTGCCAGCAGCCCGGGAGTCACAGATACGCAGTATTTT
NA,TRBJ1-2,TRBV7-7,few,CASSLATGRGAYGYTF,TGTGCTAGCAGCTTAGCTACTGGCCGCGGGGCCTATGGCTACACCTTC
NA,TRBJ2-7,TRBV30,NA,CAWSVRGSYEQYF,TGTGCCTGGAGTGTACGGGGTTCCTACGAGCAGTACTTC
TRBD1,TRBJ1-5,TRBV19,NA,CASSIDGGGKQPQHF,TGTGCCAGTAGTATAGATGGAGGGGGCAAGCAGCCCCAGCATTTT
NA,TRBJ2-7,TRBV11-2,NA,CASSRRDEQYF,TGTGCCAGCAGCCGCAGGGACGAGCAGTACTTC
TRBD2,TRBJ2-5,TRBV9,NA,CASSAGTSGSQETQYF,TGTGCCAGCAGCGCCGGGACTAGCGGTAGCCAAGAGACCCAGTACTTC
TRBD1,TRBJ1-1,TRBV29-1,NA,CSVGDRVWPEAFF,TGCAGCGTTGGCGACAGGGTATGGCCTGAAGCTTTCTTT
TRBD2,TRBJ2-7,TRBV6-4,NA,CASSETPGGEQYF,TGTGCCAGCAGTGAGACCCCGGGGGGGGAGCAGTACTTC
TRBD1,TRBJ2-1,TRBV4-2,NA,CASSIQGAYTRGEQFF,TGTGCCAGCAGCATCCAGGGGGCCTACACTCGAGGTGAGCAGTTCTTC